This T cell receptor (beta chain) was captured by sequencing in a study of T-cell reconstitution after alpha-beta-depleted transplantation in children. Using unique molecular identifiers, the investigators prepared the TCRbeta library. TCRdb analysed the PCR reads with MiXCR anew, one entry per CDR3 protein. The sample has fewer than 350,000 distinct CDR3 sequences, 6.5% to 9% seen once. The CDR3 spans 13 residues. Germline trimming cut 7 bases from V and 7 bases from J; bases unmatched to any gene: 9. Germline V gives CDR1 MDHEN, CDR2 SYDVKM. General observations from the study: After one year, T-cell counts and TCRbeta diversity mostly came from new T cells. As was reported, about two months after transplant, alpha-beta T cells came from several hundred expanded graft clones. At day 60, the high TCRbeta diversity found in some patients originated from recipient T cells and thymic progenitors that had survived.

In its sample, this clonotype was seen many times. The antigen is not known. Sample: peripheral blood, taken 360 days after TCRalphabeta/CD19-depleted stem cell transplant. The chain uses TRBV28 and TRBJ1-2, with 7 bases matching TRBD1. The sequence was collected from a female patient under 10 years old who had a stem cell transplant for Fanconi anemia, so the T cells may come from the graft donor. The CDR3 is CASTETGVSGYTF. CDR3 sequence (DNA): TGTGCCAGCACGGAAACAGGGGTCAGTGGCTACACCTTC.